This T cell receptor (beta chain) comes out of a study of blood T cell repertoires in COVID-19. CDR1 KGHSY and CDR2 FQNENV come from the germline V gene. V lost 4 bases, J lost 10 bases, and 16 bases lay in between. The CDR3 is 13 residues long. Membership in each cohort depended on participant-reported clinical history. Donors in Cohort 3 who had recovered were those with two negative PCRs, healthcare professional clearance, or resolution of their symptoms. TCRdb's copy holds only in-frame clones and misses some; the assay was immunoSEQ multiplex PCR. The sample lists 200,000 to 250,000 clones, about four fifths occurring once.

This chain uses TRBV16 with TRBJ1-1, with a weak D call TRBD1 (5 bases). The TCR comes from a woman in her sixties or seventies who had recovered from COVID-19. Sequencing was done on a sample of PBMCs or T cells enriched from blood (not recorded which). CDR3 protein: CASSPGGASIAFF. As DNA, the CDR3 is TGTGCCAGCAGCCCTGGAGGGGCATCGATAGCTTTCTTT.